This TCR beta chain was retrieved from a study of tumor-infiltrating lymphocytes in localized non-small cell lung cancer. For the study at large: Patients included smokers and never-smokers with various histologies, some sampled after neoadjuvant chemotherapy. Study-level findings and limits: Different pieces of the same tissue went to different assays, confounding technical variation with intratumor heterogeneity.

Using immunoSEQ multiplex PCR, the repertoire was profiled, and TCRdb retains in-frame clones only, with some absent. The sample lists about 14,000 clones, approximately 74% occurring once. Germline CDR1 is SEHNR and CDR2 is FQNEAQ (reference sequence). V lost 1 base, J lost 1 base, and 0 bases stayed unmatched. This CDR3 has 15 residues. As to this clone: The antigen remains undetermined.

This rearrangement joins TRBV7-9 to TRBJ2-7; TRBD2 matches 11 bases. What was sequenced was uninvolved lung tissue not adjacent to the tumor. The sequence was obtained from a human donor with non-small cell lung cancer. The CDR3 loop is CASSLVAGGSYEQYF. Here the CDR3 DNA reads TGTGCCAGCAGCTTAGTAGCGGGAGGGTCCTACGAGCAGTACTTC.